The TCR beta chain under discussion was sequenced for a study of T cell changes during pregnancy in multiple sclerosis. Profiled with immunoSEQ multiplex PCR; TCRdb holds only in-frame clones, not every one. The table has over 90,000 clones, around 93% seen once; the top ten hold 0.85% to 0.95%. This clone has just one count. Deletions cut 0 bases from V and 7 bases from J, with 22 bases between. This CDR3 contains 18 residues. The germline gives CDR1 LGHNA, CDR2 YSLEER. The sequence came from a female donor with multiple sclerosis, enrolled in a pregnancy study. This specimen consisted of peripheral blood, obtained before pregnancy. This chain connects TRBV4-3 to TRBJ2-1, with D perhaps TRBD2 (7 bases). The CDR3 nucleotides are TGCGCCAGCAGCCAAGATCTGGGGGGGCGCCCCCCTAAGAATGAGCAGTTCTTC. It translates to CASSQDLGGRPPKNEQFF.